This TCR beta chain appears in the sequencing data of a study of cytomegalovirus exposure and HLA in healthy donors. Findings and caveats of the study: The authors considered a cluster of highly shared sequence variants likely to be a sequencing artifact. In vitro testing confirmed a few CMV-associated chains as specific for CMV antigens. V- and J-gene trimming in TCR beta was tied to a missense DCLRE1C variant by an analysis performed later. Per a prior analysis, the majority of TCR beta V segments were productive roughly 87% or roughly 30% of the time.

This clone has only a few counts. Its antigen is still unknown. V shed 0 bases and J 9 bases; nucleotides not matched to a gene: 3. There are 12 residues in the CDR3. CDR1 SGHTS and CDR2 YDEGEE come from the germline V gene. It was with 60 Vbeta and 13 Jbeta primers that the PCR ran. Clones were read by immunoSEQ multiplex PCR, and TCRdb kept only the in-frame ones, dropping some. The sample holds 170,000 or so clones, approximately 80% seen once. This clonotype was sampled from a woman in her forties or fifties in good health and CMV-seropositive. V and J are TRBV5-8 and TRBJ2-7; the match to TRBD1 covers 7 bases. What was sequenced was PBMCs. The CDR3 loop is CASSLVRGLQYF. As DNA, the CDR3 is TGTGCCAGCAGCTTGGTAAGGGGGCTGCAGTACTTC.